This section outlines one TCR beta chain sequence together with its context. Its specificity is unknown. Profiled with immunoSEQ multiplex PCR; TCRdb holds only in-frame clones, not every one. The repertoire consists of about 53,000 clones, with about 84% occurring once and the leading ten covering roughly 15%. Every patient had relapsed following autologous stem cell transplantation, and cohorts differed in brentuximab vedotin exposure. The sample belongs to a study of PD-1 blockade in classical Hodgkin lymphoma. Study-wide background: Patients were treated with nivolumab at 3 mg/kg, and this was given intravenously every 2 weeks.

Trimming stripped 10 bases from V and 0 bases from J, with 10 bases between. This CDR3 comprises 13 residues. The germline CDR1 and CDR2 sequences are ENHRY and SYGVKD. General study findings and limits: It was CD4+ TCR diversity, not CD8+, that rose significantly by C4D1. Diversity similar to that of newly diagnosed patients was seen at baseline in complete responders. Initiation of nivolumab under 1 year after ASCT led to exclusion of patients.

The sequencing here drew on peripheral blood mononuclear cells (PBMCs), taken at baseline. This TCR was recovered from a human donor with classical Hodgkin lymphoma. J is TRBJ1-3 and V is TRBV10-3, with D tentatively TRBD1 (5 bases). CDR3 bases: TGTGCCAGCACAGGAGTCTCTGGAAACACCATATATTTT. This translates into CASTGVSGNTIYF.